The sequence of this T cell receptor beta chain was determined in a study of a mutant IDH1 vaccine in newly diagnosed glioma. As for the study in general: Patients got their first vaccination 4-6 weeks after radiotherapy alone, or with temozolomide cycles. Patients got radiotherapy, temozolomide, or both beforehand, and most got both. Visit V12 was conducted at week 35 as the safety follow-up. Visit V13 came later, at week 47. Broader study findings: It was approximately 93% of patients that developed vaccine-induced immune responses.

As concerns this clone: Its antigen is as yet unknown.

Per the germline V gene, CDR1 is LGHNA and CDR2 is YSLEER. This CDR3 comprises 13 residues. With 0 bases removed from V and 8 bases from J, the gap between germline ends came to 8 bases. Time point meaning: week 47, end of study. A single vaccine dose contained 300 ug of mutant IDH1 20-mer peptide, and topical imiquimod was used with it. TCRdb's copy holds only in-frame clones and misses some; the assay was immunoSEQ multiplex PCR. The sample carries around 30,000 clones, 80% to 85% recorded once. This clonotype was obtained from a man aged 25 to 40 with glioma. This sample comprised PBMCs, obtained from a glioma patient whose treatment included an IDH1 peptide vaccine. The rearrangement joins TRBV4-3 to TRBJ2-1; D is undetermined. CDR3 loop: CASSQDRSDEQFF. The CDR3 nucleotides are TGCGCCAGCAGCCAAGATAGATCCGATGAGCAGTTCTTC.